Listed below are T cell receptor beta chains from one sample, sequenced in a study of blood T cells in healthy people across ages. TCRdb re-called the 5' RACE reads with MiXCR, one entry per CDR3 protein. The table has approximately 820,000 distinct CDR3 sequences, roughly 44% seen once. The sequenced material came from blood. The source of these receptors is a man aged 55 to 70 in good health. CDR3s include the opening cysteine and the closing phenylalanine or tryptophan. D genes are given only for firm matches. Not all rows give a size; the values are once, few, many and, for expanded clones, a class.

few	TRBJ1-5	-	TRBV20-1	TGCAGTGCTAGAGACAGGGCTCGTCAGCCCCAGCATTTT	CSARDRARQPQHF
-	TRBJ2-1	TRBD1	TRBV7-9	TGTGCCAGCAGGCTTACTCTCACCGGGACAGGGGATAATGAGCAGTTCTTC	CASRLTLTGTGDNEQFF
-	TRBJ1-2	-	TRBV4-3	TGCGCCAGCAGCAAAGTAGAGGACCGAATCTTCTATGGCTACACCTTC	CASSKVEDRIFYGYTF
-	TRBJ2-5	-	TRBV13	TGTGCCAGCAGACGAACGGGGGTACGAGAGACCCAGTACTTC	CASRRTGVRETQYF
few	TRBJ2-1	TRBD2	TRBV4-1	TGCGCCAGCAGCCAAGATCCAACCGGGAGGGAGGGGTATAGTCCCTACAATGAGCAGTTCTTC	CASSQDPTGREGYSPYNEQFF
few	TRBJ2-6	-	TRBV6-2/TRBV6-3	TGTGCCAGCAGGATACACCCGTGGGTCGAAAGGGGCTCTGGGGCCAACGTCCTGACTTTC	CASRIHPWVERGSGANVLTF
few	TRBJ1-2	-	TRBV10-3	TGTGCCATCAGTGACCTCGGGGAGGTCGGAGGCTACACCTTC	CAISDLGEVGGYTF
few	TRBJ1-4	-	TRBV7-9	TGTGCCAGCAGCTTAGCTTCGGGGAGTGAAAAACTGTTTTTT	CASSLASGSEKLFF
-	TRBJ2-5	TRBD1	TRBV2	TGTGCCAGCAGTGAAATAGGACAGGGGAAGGGGACCCAGTACTTC	CASSEIGQGKGTQYF
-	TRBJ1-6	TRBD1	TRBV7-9	TGTGCCAGCAGCTCTTCAGACAGGGCCTATTCACCCCTCCACTTT	CASSSSDRAYSPLHF
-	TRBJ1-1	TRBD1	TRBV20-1	TGCAGTGCTAACTCCCCGGACAGGGTGAACACTGAAGCTTTCTTT	CSANSPDRVNTEAFF
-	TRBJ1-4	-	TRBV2	TGTGCCAGCAGCGCGACAGGCGTTAATGAAAAACTGTTTTTT	CASSATGVNEKLFF
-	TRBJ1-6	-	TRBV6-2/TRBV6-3	TGTGCCAGCAGTTACCATGACAGATTCGCTAATTCACCCCTCCACTTT	CASSYHDRFANSPLHF
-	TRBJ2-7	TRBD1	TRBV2	TGTGCCAGCAGTGCCGGCTCCCCGGGACAGGGCTACGAGCAGTACTTC	CASSAGSPGQGYEQYF
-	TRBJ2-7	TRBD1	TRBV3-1	TGTGCCAGCAGCACCCCGGGACAGGGGATCTACGAGCAGTACTTC	CASSTPGQGIYEQYF
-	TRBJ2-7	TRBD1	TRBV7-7	TGTGCTAGCAGCTTAGGCCCTCGACAGGGGGGCTACAATGAGCAGTACTTC	CASSLGPRQGGYNEQYF
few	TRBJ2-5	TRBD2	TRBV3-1	TGTGCCAGCAGCCAAGATCTGGGGGGGAGTGGAGAGACCCAGTACTTC	CASSQDLGGSGETQYF
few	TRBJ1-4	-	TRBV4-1	TGCGCCAGCAGCCAAAGTTCCGCAGGAAATGAAAAACTGTTTTTT	CASSQSSAGNEKLFF
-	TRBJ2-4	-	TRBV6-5	TGTGCCAGCATCCCCTTCGGGATAGCCAAAAACATTCAGTACTTC	CASIPFGIAKNIQYF
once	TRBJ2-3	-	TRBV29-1	TGCAGCGTTCGGGCAGGGCTCACAGATACGCAGTATTTT	CSVRAGLTDTQYF
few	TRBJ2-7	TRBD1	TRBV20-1	TGCAGTGCTAGCCCCCACAGGGGTTCCTACGAGCAGTACTTC	CSASPHRGSYEQYF
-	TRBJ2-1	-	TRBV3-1	TGTGCCAGCAGCCAAGAAGTGATCATCGCGAGTGAGCAGTTCTTC	CASSQEVIIASEQFF
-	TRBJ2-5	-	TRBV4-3	TGCGCCAGCAGCCAAGATTGGGCGAGCCGGAATGAGCAGTACTTC	CASSQDWASRNEQYF
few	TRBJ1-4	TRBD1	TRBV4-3	TGCGCCAGCAGCCAGGCCCCGGGACAGGGCTTTGAAAAACTGTTTTTT	CASSQAPGQGFEKLFF
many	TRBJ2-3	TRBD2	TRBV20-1	TGCAGTGCTACCCCGGGGGGGCGGCGAGATACGCAGTATTTT	CSATPGGRRDTQYF
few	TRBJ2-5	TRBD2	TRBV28	TGTGCCAGCAGTCCCGGGACCCCAGGGAGGGATCAAGAGACCCAGTACTTC	CASSPGTPGRDQETQYF
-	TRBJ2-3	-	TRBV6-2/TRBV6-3	TGTGCCAGCAGTGCCACTACCACAGATACGCAGTATTTT	CASSATTTDTQYF
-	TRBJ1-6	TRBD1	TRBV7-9	TGTGCCAGCAGCCCCTGGGACAGCGATAATTCACCCCTCCACTTT	CASSPWDSDNSPLHF
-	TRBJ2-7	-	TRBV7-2	TGTGCCAGCAGCGCGGGACGGGCTAGCGAGCAGTACTTC	CASSAGRASEQYF
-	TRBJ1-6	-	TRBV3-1	TGTGCCAGCAGCCAAGGTTTGAGTTCACCCCTCCACTTT	CASSQGLSSPLHF
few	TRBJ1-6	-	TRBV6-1	TGTGCCAGCAGTGTGGCAGGGACCAATTCACCCCTCCACTTT	CASSVAGTNSPLHF
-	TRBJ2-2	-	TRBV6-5	TGTGCCAGCAAGTCATCGGGACCGATTACCGGGGAGCTGTTTTTT	CASKSSGPITGELFF
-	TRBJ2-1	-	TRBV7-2	TGTGCCAGCAGCTTAGGCTGGTCATCCTACAATGAGCAGTTCTTC	CASSLGWSSYNEQFF
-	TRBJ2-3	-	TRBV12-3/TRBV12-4	TGTGCCAGCAGGCCGGACAGTTCTAGCACAGATACGCAGTATTTT	CASRPDSSSTDTQYF
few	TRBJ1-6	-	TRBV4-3	TGCGCCAGCAGCCAAGATTTGGCGACAAGTTCACCCCTCCACTTT	CASSQDLATSSPLHF
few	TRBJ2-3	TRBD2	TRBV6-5	TGTGCCAGCAGTGATCCGGGGGGGTTCAGAAATACGCAGTATTTT	CASSDPGGFRNTQYF
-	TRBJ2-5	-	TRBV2	TGTGCCAGCAGTGAAACTGCGGTGATAGAGACCCAGTACTTC	CASSETAVIETQYF
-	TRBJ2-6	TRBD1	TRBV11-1	TGTGCCAGCAGCTTGGGACAGGGGGCGAGGCAGATTCTGACGGGGGCCAACGCCCTGACTTTC	CASSLGQGARQILTGANALTF
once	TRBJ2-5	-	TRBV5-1	TGCGCCAGCAGCCCGGGAGTAGAGATGGAGACCCAGTACTTC	CASSPGVEMETQYF